This T cell receptor beta chain was sequenced during a study of cytomegalovirus exposure and HLA in healthy donors. The study, taken as a whole, reports: Sequencing likely caused a cluster of highly shared sequence variants. Accounts indicate the classifier identified cytomegalovirus status with strong specificity and sensitivity. In an earlier analysis, in some 540 donors, most V segments appeared productive either ~90% or ~30% of the time.

The study ran its PCR with 60 Vbeta and 13 Jbeta primers. Measured with immunoSEQ multiplex PCR; TCRdb has only the in-frame clones, and not every one. The sample includes 130,000 or so clones, roughly four fifths of them seen just once. As regards this clone: Its antigen is unidentified.

The CDR3 is 15 residues long. Germline V gene lookup returns CDR1 SGHNT and CDR2 YYREEE (reference sequence). The J segment lost 3 bases and the V segment lost 0 bases, leaving 3 bases of the junction unmatched. The rearrangement uses TRBV5-4 and TRBJ2-1; 7 positions match TRBD2. The sequenced sample consisted of PBMCs. The receptor was derived from a woman between 50 and 59 years old in good health and CMV-seropositive. Here the CDR3 DNA reads TGTGCCAGCAGCTTGGGGGACTACTTCTACAATGAGCAGTTCTTC. This codes for CASSLGDYFYNEQFF.